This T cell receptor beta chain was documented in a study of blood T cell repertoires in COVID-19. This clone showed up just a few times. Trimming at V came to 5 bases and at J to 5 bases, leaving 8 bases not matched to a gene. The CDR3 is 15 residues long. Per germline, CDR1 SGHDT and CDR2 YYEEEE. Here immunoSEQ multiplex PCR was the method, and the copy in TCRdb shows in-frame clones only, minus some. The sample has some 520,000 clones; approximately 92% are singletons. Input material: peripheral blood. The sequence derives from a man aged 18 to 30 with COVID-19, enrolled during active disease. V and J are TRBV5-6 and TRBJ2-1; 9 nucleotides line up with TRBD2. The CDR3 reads CASRPASGGHNEQFF. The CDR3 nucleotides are TGTGCCAGCAGGCCCGCCAGCGGGGGGCACAATGAGCAGTTCTTC.